This T cell receptor (beta chain) was identified during a study of blood T cell repertoires in COVID-19. Across the study: Specimens from acute and convalescent COVID-19 originated in the United States, Italy and Spain. PBMCs, B-cell-depleted T cells, or T cells provided the cDNA or gDNA that made up the material.

CDR3 length: 14 residues. With V trimmed by 4 bases and J by 4 bases, 5 bases remained unmatched. From germline, CDR1 is SEHNR and CDR2 FQNEAQ (reference sequence). As handled by the study authors: Reference gene primer amplification in the assay estimated nucleated cell counts. Assay used: immunoSEQ multiplex PCR; TCRdb lists only in-frame clones, some missing. V and J calls and clone size are as listed in that table; D and trimming were resolved from the DNA. The table has 95,000 to 150,000 clones, roughly 77% seen once. This TCR came from a man in his sixties with active or convalescent COVID-19. The chain couples TRBV7-9 to TRBJ2-7; 9 bases align to TRBD1. Sequencing was done on a sample of peripheral blood. In nucleotides, the CDR3 is TGTGCCAGCAGCTGGCGGGACAGGGAATACGAGCAGTACTTC. Translated: CASSWRDREYEQYF.